These 3 T cell receptor beta chains came from one sample sequenced in a study of T-cell memory formation after mild COVID-19. TCRdb re-derived calls from the 5' RACE reads in MiXCR, one entry per CDR3 protein. The sample gives a few hundred thousand distinct CDR3 sequences, less than 25% of which show up once; 8.4% is in the top ten. The material sequenced was PBMCs or a T cell subset sorted from them (not recorded which). The receptors come from an adult woman who had mild COVID-19 (a few samples of this study predate the infection). Cell type and time point are not known.

Only a few counts were recorded for this clonotype. The chain uses TRBV11-2 and TRBJ1-5; possibly TRBD1 for D (5 bases). The CDR3 extends over 15 amino acids. V lost 5 bases and J 6 bases, leaving 17 bases between the germline ends. Germline-derived CDR1 and CDR2 are SGHAT and FQNNGV. The CDR3 DNA reads as TGTGCCAGCAGCCAGGGCGAGGGAGGCACTCAGCCCCAGCATTTT. This encodes CASSQGEGGTQPQHF.

This chain connects TRBV10-3 to TRBJ2-5, with a weak D call TRBD2 (5 bases). The CDR3 sequence is 14 residues long. Trimming stripped 6 bases from V and 7 bases from J, with 18 bases between. Germline CDR1 and CDR2: ENHRY and SYGVKD. This CDR3 is CAISSPSGLGTQYF. The CDR3 bases are TGTGCCATCAGCTCCCCGTCGGGGTTGGGGACCCAGTACTTC.

The chain joins TRBV11-2 to TRBJ2-7; TRBD1 agrees at 7 bases. V trimming: 8 bases; J trimming: 7 bases; junction bases outside the gene matches: 20. This CDR3 is built from 16 residues. Germline loops: CDR1 SGHAT, CDR2 FQNNGV. CDR3 in amino acids: CASRLITSTGKREQYF. CDR3 nucleotides: TGTGCCAGCCGATTAATCACCTCGACAGGGAAGCGTGAGCAGTACTTC.